This T cell receptor beta chain was found in a study of T cells in localized non-small cell lung cancer. Germline V gene lookup returns CDR1 SGDLS and CDR2 YYNGEE. The CDR3 loop spans 16 amino acids. Trimming pared 0 bases from V and 0 bases from J, leaving 11 bases between. Profiling relied on immunoSEQ multiplex PCR, and the TCRdb table lists in-frame clones only, not all of them. The sample carries roughly 34,000 clones, 65% to 90% recorded once. This sequence was found in a male donor aged 60 or older with stage III lung adenocarcinoma. This chain connects TRBV9 to TRBJ2-3; D unclear. The sequences come from peripheral blood, collected before any cancer treatment. CDR3 sequence: CASSVDIGRSTDTQYF. The DNA of the CDR3 is TGTGCCAGCAGCGTAGATATAGGCCGGAGCACAGATACGCAGTATTTT.